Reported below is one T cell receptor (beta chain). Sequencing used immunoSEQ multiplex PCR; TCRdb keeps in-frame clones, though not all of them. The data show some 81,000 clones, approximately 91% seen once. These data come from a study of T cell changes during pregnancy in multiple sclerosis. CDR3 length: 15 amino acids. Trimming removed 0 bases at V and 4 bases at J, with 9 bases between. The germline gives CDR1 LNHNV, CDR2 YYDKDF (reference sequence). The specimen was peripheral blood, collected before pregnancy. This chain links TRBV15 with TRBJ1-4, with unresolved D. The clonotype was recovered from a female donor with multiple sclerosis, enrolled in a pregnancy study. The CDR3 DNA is TGTGCCACCAGCAGAGATCGTAGCTATAATGAAAAACTGTTTTTT. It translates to CATSRDRSYNEKLFF.